This paragraph covers one TCR beta chain sequence. Its antigen is not known. These data originate in a study of cytomegalovirus exposure and HLA in healthy donors. Study summary: Assignment to the Caucasian-associated ancestry cluster applied to approximately 80% of the approximately 380 genotyped donors.

PCR used 60 Vbeta primers and 13 Jbeta primers. Profiling relied on immunoSEQ multiplex PCR, and the TCRdb table lists in-frame clones only, not all of them. The sample contains 100,000 to 150,000 clones, about three quarters of which appear only once. General study findings and limits: Common viral pathogens were later found to be apparently linked to several of the most significant clusters. Associated with HLA alleles at 0.05 false discovery rate in a later analysis were 16,951 TCR beta sequences.

CDR1 and CDR2 from the germline V gene are MGHRA and YSYEKL. This CDR3 is built from 15 residues. Trimming took 5 bases from V and 5 from J, leaving 16 bases between them. This clonotype was sampled from a middle-aged woman in good health and CMV-seropositive. The chain recombines TRBV4-1 with TRBJ1-5, with a tentative D call TRBD1 (6 bases). The sequencing sample was made of PBMCs. The CDR3 is CASSEGGGGDQPQHF. The CDR3 bases are TGCGCCAGCAGCGAAGGGGGGGGCGGTGATCAGCCCCAGCATTTT.